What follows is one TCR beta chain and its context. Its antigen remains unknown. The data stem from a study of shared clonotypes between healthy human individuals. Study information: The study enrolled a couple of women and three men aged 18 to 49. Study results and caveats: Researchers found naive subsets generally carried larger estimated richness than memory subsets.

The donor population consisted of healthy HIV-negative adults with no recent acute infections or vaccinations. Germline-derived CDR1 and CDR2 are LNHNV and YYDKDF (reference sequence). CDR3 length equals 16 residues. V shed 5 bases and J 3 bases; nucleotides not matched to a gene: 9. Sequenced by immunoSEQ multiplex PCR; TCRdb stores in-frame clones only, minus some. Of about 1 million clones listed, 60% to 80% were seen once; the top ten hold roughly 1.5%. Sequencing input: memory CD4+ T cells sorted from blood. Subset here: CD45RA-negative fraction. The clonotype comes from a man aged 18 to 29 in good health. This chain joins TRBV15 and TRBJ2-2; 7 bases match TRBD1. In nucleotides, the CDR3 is TGTGCCACCAGCGAAGAAGACAGGGCGGACACCGGGGAGCTGTTTTTT. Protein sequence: CATSEEDRADTGELFF.